The clone carrying this T cell receptor beta chain was picked up one time. J gave up 7 bases and V 5 bases, and 6 bases lay outside the gene matches. Germline assignment: CDR1 SGHTA and CDR2 FQGNSA. CDR3 length equals 14 residues. This record belongs to a study of cytomegalovirus exposure and HLA in healthy donors. PCR used 60 Vbeta primers and 13 Jbeta primers. Using immunoSEQ multiplex PCR, the repertoire was profiled, and TCRdb retains in-frame clones only, with some absent. Seen here are under 200,000 clones, 65% to 85% observed once, and the top ten hold roughly 6.3%. The V and J genes are TRBV7-2 and TRBJ2-5; 11 bases line up with TRBD1. The source is a male donor in good health and CMV-seropositive. The sample consisted of PBMCs. CDR3 in amino acids: CASSPGQGARTQYF. CDR3 bases: TGTGCCAGCAGCCCAGGACAGGGGGCTCGGACCCAGTACTTC.